This T cell receptor beta chain was found in a study of T cell responses to AZD1222 COVID-19 vaccine. Study at large: Second doses that came at about 4 or about 12 weeks were put together.

Assay: immunoSEQ multiplex PCR; the TCRdb copy retains only in-frame clones and omits some. The sample includes more than 45,000 clones, approximately 88% of them seen just once. For this clone: The antigen is unknown.

Study results and caveats: The number of AZD1222 recipients seropositive at baseline was only six. Every sample of the repertoires postdated the peak T cell response. The donors showed a predominance of white British ancestry and of females, with possible underestimation of clonal diversity.

The CDR3 contains 15 residues. The specimen comprised peripheral blood, sampled on day 0 of AZD1222 vaccination. The source is an adult in good health. This rearrangement joins TRBV21-1 to TRBJ2-5; TRBD1 reflects the table's D call only, with no check against the DNA. TRBV21-1 is a listed pseudogene. The CDR3 region is CASSDRRQGSETQYF. In DNA form, the CDR3 reads TGTGCCAGCAGCGATCGCCGACAGGGGTCAGAGACCCAGTACTTC.